The text below deals with one TCR beta chain. As yet, its antigen is unknown. The data originate from a study of coeliac disease. Findings and caveats of the study: Lamina propria and intraepithelial cell fractions may contain each other's cells. Active celiac intraepithelial and lamina propria samples had lower TRB and TRG clonality than control samples. TRB repertoires were largely private, with most amino acid sequences found in only one sample.

The CDR3 sequence is 14 residues long. V was trimmed by 2 bases and J by 2 bases, leaving 9 bases between them. Germline V gene lookup returns CDR1 WSHSY and CDR2 SAAADI. The data were produced by immunoSEQ multiplex PCR, yet TCRdb's version contains in-frame clones alone and is incomplete. The profile shows 750 to 900 clones, 64% of them singletons. Cells were frozen in aliquots of roughly 470,000, and one aliquot per fraction was sequenced. This TCR derives from a man older than 75 without celiac disease. This chain uses TRBV10-2 with TRBJ1-1, with a tentative D call TRBD1 (5 bases). Sequencing used intraepithelial lymphocytes from the gut. DNA of the CDR3: TGCGCCAGCAGTGAGGAGGGACTAAACACTGAAGCTTTCTTT. This codes for CASSEEGLNTEAFF.